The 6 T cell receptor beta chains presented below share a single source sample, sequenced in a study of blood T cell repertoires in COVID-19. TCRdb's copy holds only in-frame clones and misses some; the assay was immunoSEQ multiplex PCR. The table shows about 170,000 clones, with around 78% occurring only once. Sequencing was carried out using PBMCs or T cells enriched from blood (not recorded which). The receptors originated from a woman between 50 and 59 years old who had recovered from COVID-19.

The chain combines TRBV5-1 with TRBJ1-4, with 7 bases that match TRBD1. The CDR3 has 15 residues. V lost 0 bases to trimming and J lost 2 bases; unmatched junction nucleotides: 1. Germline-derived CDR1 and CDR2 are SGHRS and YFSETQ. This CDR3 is CASSLARGTNEKLFF. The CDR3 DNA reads TGCGCCAGCAGCTTGGCCAGGGGGACTAATGAAAAACTGTTTTTT.

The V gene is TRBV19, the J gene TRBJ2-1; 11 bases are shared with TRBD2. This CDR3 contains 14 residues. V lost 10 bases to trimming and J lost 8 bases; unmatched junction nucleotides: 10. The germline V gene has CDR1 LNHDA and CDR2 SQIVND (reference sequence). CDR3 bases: TGTGCCACCCGATGGGGTAGCGGGAGGGATGAGCAGTTCTTC. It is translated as CATRWGSGRDEQFF.

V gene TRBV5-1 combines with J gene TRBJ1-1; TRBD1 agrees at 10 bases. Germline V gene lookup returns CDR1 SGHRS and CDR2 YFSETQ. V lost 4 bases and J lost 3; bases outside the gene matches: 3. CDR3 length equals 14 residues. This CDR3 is CASSAGQGHTEAFF. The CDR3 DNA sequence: TGCGCCAGCAGCGCGGGACAGGGGCACACTGAAGCTTTCTTT.

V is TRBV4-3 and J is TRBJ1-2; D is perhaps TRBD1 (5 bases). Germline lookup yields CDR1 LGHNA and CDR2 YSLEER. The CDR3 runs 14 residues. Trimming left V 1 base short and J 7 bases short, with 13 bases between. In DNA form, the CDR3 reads TGCGCCAGCAGCCAAGGGGGCAGTAGGGTTGGCTACACCTTC. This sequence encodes CASSQGGSRVGYTF.

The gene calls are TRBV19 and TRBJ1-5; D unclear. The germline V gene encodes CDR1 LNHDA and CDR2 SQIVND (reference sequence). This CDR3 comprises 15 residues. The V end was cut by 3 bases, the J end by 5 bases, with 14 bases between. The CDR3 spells CASSIRPGNHQPQHF. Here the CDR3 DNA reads TGTGCCAGTAGTATCCGGCCGGGAAACCATCAGCCCCAGCATTTT.

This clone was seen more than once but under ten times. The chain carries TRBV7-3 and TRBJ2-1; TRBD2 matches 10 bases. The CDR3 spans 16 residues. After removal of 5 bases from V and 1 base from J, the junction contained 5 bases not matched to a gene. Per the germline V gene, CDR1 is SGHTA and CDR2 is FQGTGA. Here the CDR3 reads CASSALAGESYNEQFF. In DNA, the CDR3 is TGTGCCAGCAGCGCTCTAGCGGGGGAGTCCTACAATGAGCAGTTCTTC.